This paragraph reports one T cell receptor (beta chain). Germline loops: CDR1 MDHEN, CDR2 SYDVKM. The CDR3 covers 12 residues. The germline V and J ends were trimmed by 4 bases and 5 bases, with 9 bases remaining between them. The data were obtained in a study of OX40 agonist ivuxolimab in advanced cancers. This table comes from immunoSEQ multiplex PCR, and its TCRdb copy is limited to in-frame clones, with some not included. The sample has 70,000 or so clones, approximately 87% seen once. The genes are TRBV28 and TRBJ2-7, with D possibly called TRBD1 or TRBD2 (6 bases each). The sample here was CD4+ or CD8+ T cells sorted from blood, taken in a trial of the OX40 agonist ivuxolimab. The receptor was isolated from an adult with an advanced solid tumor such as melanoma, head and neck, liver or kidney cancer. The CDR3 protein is CASSSGGDEQYF. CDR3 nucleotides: TGTGCCAGCAGTTCCGGGGGCGACGAGCAGTACTTC.